This T cell receptor (beta chain) emerged from a study of T cells in Graves' hyperthyroidism and ophthalmopathy. There are many counts of this clonotype. TCR beta CDR3 regions were amplified from RNA. In the first-round RT-PCR of the TCR CDR3, the HTBI primer set was used. TCRdb re-called the multiplex PCR reads through MiXCR, storing one row per CDR3 protein. The table shows approximately 400,000 distinct CDR3 sequences, with 15% to 20% occurring only once. The length of the CDR3 is 13 residues. In germline, CDR1 is LNHDA, CDR2 SQIVND (reference sequence). V gave up 5 bases and J gave up 4 bases, with 9 bases separating them. Pregnant or lactating patients were excluded, as were those with uncontrolled infection or other autoimmune disease. Each diagnosis drew on symptoms, thyroxine, TRAb, thyroid ultrasound and orbital computed tomography findings. From approximately 9.3 ml of fresh peripheral blood, PBMCs were isolated.

The V call is TRBV19, the J call TRBJ1-5; no clear D gene. Sequencing was carried out using blood. This receptor was identified in a young woman with Graves' hyperthyroidism. CDR3 sequence reads: CASSVSGNQPQHF. In DNA, the CDR3 is TGTGCCAGTAGTGTCTCGGGGAATCAGCCCCAGCATTTT.